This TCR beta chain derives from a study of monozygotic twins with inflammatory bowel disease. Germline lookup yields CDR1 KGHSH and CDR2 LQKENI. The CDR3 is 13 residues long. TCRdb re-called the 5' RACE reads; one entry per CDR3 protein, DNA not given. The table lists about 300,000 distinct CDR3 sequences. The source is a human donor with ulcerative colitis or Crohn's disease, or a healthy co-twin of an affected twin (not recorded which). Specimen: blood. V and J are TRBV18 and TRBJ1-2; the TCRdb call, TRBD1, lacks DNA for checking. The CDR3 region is CASSPDRGNGYTF.